The next 5 T cell receptor beta chains were all read from a single sample in a study of tumor and adjacent non-tumor tissue in lung cancer. This sample's RNA came from whole unsorted tissue. This non-tumor lung sample came from over 3 cm beyond the tumor edge. A modified ARM-PCR protocol with three rounds of nested PCR amplified TCRbeta. TCRdb recomputed calls from the multiplex PCR reads with MiXCR, one row per CDR3 protein. The repertoire holds about 110,000 distinct CDR3 sequences, with about 65% as singletons. The sample comprised distant non-tumor lung tissue. The receptors derive from a man aged 55 to 70 with non-small cell lung cancer.

The J gene is TRBJ1-2, the V gene TRBV15; unclear D gene. V was cut by 1 base and J by 3 bases, with 3 bases left in between. The germline gives CDR1 LNHNV, CDR2 YYDKDF (reference sequence). This CDR3 comprises 12 residues. The CDR3 nucleotides read TGTGCCACCAGCAGAGTCGACTATGGCTACACCTTC. It encodes CATSRVDYGYTF.

As concerns this clonotype: Mismatch with germline at one junction end may stem from a read error. V and J are TRBV10-3 and TRBJ2-5, with a tentative D call TRBD1 (7 bases). Germline values: CDR1 ENHRY, CDR2 SYGVKD. This CDR3 spans 14 amino acids. CDR3 nucleotide sequence: TGTGCCATCAGGGCGGGACAGACCCGAGAGACCAAGTACTTC. This sequence encodes CAIRAGQTRETKYF.

This chain uses TRBV30 with TRBJ2-2; 11 positions agree with TRBD2. CDR1 and CDR2 (germline): GTSNPN, SVGIG (reference sequence). J was trimmed by 6 bases and V by 1 base; bases with no gene match: 7. This CDR3 has 16 amino acids. The CDR3 here is CAWSGTSGCGAGELFF. The CDR3 nucleotides are TGTGCCTGGAGTGGGACTAGCGGGTGCGGCGCCGGGGAGCTGTTTTTT.

Points on this clonotype: This could be a read error, since a much larger clone is one nucleotide away. The V call is TRBV20-1, the J call TRBJ2-3; D could derive from TRBD1 or TRBD2 (5 bases each). V was cut by 5 bases and J by 5 bases, with 14 bases left in between. Per germline, CDR1 DFQATT and CDR2 SNEGSKA (reference sequence). The CDR3 spans 13 residues. Written as DNA, the CDR3 is TGCAGTGCTGGTGTTGTGGGGGTAGATACGCAGTATTTT. Translation: CSAGVVGVDTQYF.

With respect to this clonotype: It is likely a read error, because the conserved phenylalanine at the end of the CDR3 is missing. This chain connects TRBV29-1 to TRBJ2-1, with D tentatively TRBD2 (5 bases). This CDR3 has 15 amino acids. The V gene's germline CDR1 is SQVTM and CDR2 ANQGSEA. CDR3 protein: CDVEGSHNSYNGQFL. The CDR3 DNA follows: TGCGACGTTGAGGGTAGTCACAACTCCTACAATGGGCAGTTCCTC.